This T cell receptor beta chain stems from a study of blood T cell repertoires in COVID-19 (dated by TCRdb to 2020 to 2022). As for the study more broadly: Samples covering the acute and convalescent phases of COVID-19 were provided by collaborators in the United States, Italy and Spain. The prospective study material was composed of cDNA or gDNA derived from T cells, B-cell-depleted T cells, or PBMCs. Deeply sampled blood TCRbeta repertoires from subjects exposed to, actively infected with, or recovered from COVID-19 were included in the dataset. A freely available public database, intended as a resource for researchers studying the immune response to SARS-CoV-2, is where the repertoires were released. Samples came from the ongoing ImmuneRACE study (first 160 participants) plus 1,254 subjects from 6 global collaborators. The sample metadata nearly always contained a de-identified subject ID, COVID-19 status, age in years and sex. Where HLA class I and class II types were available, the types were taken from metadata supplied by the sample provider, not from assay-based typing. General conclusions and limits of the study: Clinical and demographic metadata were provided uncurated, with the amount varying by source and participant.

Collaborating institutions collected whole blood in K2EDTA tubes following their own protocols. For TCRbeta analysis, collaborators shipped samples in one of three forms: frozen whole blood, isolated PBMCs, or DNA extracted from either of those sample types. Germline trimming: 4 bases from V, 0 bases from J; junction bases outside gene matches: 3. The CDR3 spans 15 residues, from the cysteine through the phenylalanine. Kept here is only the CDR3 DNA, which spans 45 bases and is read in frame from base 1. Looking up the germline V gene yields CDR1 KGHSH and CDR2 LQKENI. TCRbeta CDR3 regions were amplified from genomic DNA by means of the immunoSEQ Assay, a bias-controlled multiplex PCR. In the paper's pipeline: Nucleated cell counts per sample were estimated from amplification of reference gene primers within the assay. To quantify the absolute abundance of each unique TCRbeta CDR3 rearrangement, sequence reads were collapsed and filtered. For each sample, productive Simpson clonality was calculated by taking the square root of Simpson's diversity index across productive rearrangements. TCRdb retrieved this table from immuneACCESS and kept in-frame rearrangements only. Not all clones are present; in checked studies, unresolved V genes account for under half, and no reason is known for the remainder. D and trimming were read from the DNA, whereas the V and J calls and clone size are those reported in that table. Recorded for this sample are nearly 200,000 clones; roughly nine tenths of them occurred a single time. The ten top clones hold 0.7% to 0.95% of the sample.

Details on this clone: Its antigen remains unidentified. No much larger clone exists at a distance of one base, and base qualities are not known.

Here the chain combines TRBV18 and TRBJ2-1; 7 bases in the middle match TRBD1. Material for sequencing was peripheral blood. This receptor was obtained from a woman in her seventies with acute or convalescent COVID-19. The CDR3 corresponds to CASSQTGSSYNEQFF. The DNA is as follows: TGTGCCAGCTCACAGACAGGGAGCTCCTACAATGAGCAGTTCTTC.